This is a list of T cell receptor beta chains from one sample in a study of cytotoxic CD8 clonotypes in ibrutinib-treated CLL. This table comes from immunoSEQ multiplex PCR, and its TCRdb copy is limited to in-frame clones, with some not included. Of 200,000 to 250,000 clones listed, roughly 79% are singletons. The sequencing used PBMCs, collected after 12 months of ibrutinib treatment. These receptors were taken from a human donor with chronic lymphocytic leukemia. Each CDR3 is given without its conserved first and last residue. Fields, in order: V gene, J gene, CDR3 protein.

V: TRBV7-4; J: TRBJ2-4; CDR3: ASSLFFVSGVAKNIQY
V: TRBV10-3; J: TRBJ2-1; CDR3: AIRGQLAGAGEQF
V: TRBV11-2; J: TRBJ1-1; CDR3: ASSLMTGNTEAF
V: TRBV5-1; J: TRBJ2-2; CDR3: ASSSTGPKGELF
V: TRBV4-1; J: TRBJ2-5; CDR3: ASSQVPGQGGETQY
V: TRBV27; J: TRBJ2-3; CDR3: ASSSPGRISDTQY
V: TRBV5-1; J: TRBJ1-2; CDR3: ASSPGTDKNYGYT
V: TRBV25-1; J: TRBJ2-6; CDR3: ASTGNGANVLT
V: TRBV21-1; J: TRBJ2-1; CDR3: ASSKIVDEQF
V: TRBV4-1; J: TRBJ2-1; CDR3: ASSHPSGRDNEQF
V: TRBV25-1; J: TRBJ1-2; CDR3: ASSERVGGYGYT
V: TRBV9; J: TRBJ1-3; CDR3: ASSVAPSANTIY
V: TRBV6-5; J: TRBJ1-1; CDR3: ASSTRGSLTEAF
V: TRBV7-9; J: TRBJ1-1; CDR3: ASIPTGVNTEAF
V: TRBV5-6; J: TRBJ2-7; CDR3: ASNSGYTYEQY
V: TRBV18; J: TRBJ1-1; CDR3: ASSLLQGEAF
V: TRBV7-6; J: TRBJ2-4; CDR3: ASSPYPGPGKNIQY
V: TRBV28; J: TRBJ2-1; CDR3: ASTVNNEQF
V: TRBV4-1; J: TRBJ2-2; CDR3: ASSWDTTTGELF
V: TRBV27; J: TRBJ2-5; CDR3: ASSLWSGHQETQY
V: TRBV18; J: TRBJ1-1; CDR3: ASSPENTEAF
V: TRBV30; J: TRBJ2-5; CDR3: AWSGHPFEETQY
V: TRBV29-1; J: TRBJ1-1; CDR3: SVTEYRQGGTEAF
V: TRBV11-2; J: TRBJ2-3; CDR3: ASSPRGGGARDTQY
V: TRBV29-1; J: TRBJ1-1; CDR3: SVENPGSVTEAF
V: TRBV9; J: TRBJ2-1; CDR3: ASSTSPGGVEF
V: TRBV25-1; J: TRBJ1-6; CDR3: ASSEAYSPLH
V: TRBV25-1; J: TRBJ2-7; CDR3: ASSAPGFIPYEQY
V: TRBV21-1; J: TRBJ2-5; CDR3: ASSTSPSMGETQY